Sequencing of this TCR beta chain was carried out in a study of blood T cell repertoires in COVID-19. As for the study in general: From the United States, Italy and Spain came samples of acute and convalescent COVID-19.

Cohort 3 recovery required two negative PCRs, clearance, or symptom resolution. Germline V gives CDR1 SNHLY, CDR2 FYNNEI. This CDR3 is 13 amino acids long. Some clones are missing from TCRdb's copy, which holds only in-frame ones; the method was immunoSEQ multiplex PCR. The table has hundreds of thousands of clones, approximately 92% seen once; the top ten hold around 1.1%. The TCR sequence derives from a man under 40 who had recovered from COVID-19. The chain has TRBV2 and TRBJ1-3; no reliable D call. The sample comprised PBMCs or T cells enriched from blood (not recorded which). CDR3 DNA sequence: TGTGCTAGCGAAAGGACTCCTGGAAACACCATATATTTT. Translated: CASERTPGNTIYF.